Sequencing of this T cell receptor (beta chain) was carried out in a study of control samples from healthy donors and cancer patients. The J segment lost 5 bases and the V segment lost 0 bases, leaving 2 bases of the junction unmatched. Germline V lookup: CDR1 SGHRS, CDR2 YFSETQ. The CDR3 consists of 15 residues. Assay used: immunoSEQ multiplex PCR; TCRdb lists only in-frame clones, some missing. The sample includes approximately 120,000 clones, 92% of them seen just once. Sequenced input: PBMCs. This sequence originates from an elderly man with head and neck cancer. J is TRBJ1-2 and V is TRBV5-1; 12 positions match TRBD1. This CDR3 is CASSLEGQGAYGYTF. The CDR3 bases are TGCGCCAGCAGCTTGGAGGGACAGGGGGCGTATGGCTACACCTTC.